Listed here are 13 T cell receptor beta chains from one sample, sequenced in a study of T cells expressing NK-cell markers. After re-calling the 5' RACE reads, TCRdb lists one entry per CDR3 protein, DNA absent. In all, the sample yields approximately 150,000 distinct CDR3 sequences. Sequencing was carried out using blood T cells: a sorted CD56 or NKG2C T cell subset, CD4+ or CD8+ T cells, or bulk PBMC T cells (not recorded which). The receptors originated from a young man in good health.

The chain couples TRBV29-1 to TRBJ2-2. The CDR3 is made up of 14 amino acids. From germline, CDR1 is SQVTM and CDR2 ANQGSEA. The CDR3 region is CSVESNGVGGELFF.

The CDR3 spells CASSPYSGSSSYNEQFF. V and J are TRBV19 and TRBJ2-1; TCRdb picks TRBD2, but there is no DNA to check that call. Germline CDR1 and CDR2: LNHDA and SQIVND (reference sequence). The CDR3 is 17 residues long. The full variable domain, rest sourced from reference TRBV19 and TRBJ2-1, is DGGITQSPKYLFRKEGQNVTLSCEQNLNHDAMYWYRQDPGQGLRLIYYSQIVNDFQKGDIAEGYSVSREKKESFPLTVTSAQKNPTAFYLCASSPYSGSSSYNEQFFGPGTRLTVL.

The chain uses TRBV12-3 or TRBV12-4 and TRBJ2-7. The CDR3 has 14 residues. The CDR3 reads CASSRPGAGYEQYF.

The gene calls are TRBV20-1 and TRBJ2-1; as DNA is missing, the TRBD1 call by TCRdb cannot be tested. The CDR3 sequence is 15 residues long. The germline gives CDR1 DFQATT, CDR2 SNEGSKA (reference sequence). CDR3 amino acids: CSASVITGGYNEQFF.

CDR3 sequence reads: CASSLSSANAEAFF. The chain couples TRBV7-8 to TRBJ1-1. The CDR3 spans 14 residues. CDR1 and CDR2 (germline): SGHVS, FQNEAQ.

CDR3 region: CASSISSGVSYEQYF. The chain employs TRBV7-6 and TRBJ2-7; no DNA is available, so the TRBD2 call from TCRdb remains unchecked. This CDR3 has 15 residues. The germline V gene has CDR1 SGHVS and CDR2 FNYEAQ.

The chain couples TRBV27 to TRBJ2-2. Germline CDR1 MNHEY, CDR2 SMNVEV (reference sequence). The CDR3 is 14 residues long. The CDR3 protein is CASTGNPNTGELFF.

The rearrangement uses TRBV4-3 and TRBJ2-7; TCRdb picks TRBD1, but there is no DNA to check that call. The CDR3 extends over 13 amino acids. Germline V gives CDR1 LGHNA, CDR2 YSLEER. The CDR3 protein is CASSQGQTYEQYF.

The J gene is TRBJ2-1, the V gene TRBV4-3; checking the TCRdb D call of TRBD1 is not possible without DNA. The germline gives CDR1 LGHNA, CDR2 YSLEER. This CDR3 spans 15 amino acids. The CDR3 here is CASSPGTGVSNEQFF.

V gene TRBV9 combines with J gene TRBJ2-3; TCRdb picks TRBD2, but there is no DNA to check that call. Germline values: CDR1 SGDLS, CDR2 YYNGEE. The CDR3 length is 17 residues. CDR3 protein: CASSPRGGLAGDDTQYF.

The rearrangement links TRBV20-1 to TRBJ1-5; with no DNA, the TCRdb D assignment of TRBD1 cannot be verified. Per the germline V gene, CDR1 is DFQATT and CDR2 is SNEGSKA (reference sequence). The CDR3 has 14 residues. The CDR3 loop reads CSARDRGIGQPQHF.

The chain has TRBV2 and TRBJ2-1; TCRdb picks TRBD2, but there is no DNA to check that call. CDR3 size: 13 residues. The germline CDR1 and CDR2 sequences are SNHLY and FYNNEI. This chain's CDR3 is CASEGTSGNEQFF.

This chain connects TRBV6-2 or TRBV6-3 to TRBJ1-1; TCRdb names TRBD1, which stays unverified in the absence of DNA. CDR3 size: 16 residues. Germline V CDR1 and CDR2: MNHEY, SVGEGT. CDR3 loop: CASSYSARGANTEAFF.